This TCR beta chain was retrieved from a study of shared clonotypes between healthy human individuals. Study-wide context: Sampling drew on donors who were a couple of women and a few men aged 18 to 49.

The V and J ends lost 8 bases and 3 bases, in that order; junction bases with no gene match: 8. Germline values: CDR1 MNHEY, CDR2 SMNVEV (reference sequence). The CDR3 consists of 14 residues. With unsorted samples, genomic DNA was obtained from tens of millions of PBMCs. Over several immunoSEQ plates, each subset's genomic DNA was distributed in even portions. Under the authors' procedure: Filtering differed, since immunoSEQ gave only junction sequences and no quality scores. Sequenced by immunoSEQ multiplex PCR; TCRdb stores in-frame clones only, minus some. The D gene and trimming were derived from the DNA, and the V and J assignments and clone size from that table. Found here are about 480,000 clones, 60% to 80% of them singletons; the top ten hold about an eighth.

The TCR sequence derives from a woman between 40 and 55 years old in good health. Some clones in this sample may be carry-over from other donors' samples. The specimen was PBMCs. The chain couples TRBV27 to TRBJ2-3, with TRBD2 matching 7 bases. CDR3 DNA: TGTGCCAGCCCTCTGCGGGAGTTGACAGATACGCAGTATTTT. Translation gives CASPLRELTDTQYF.